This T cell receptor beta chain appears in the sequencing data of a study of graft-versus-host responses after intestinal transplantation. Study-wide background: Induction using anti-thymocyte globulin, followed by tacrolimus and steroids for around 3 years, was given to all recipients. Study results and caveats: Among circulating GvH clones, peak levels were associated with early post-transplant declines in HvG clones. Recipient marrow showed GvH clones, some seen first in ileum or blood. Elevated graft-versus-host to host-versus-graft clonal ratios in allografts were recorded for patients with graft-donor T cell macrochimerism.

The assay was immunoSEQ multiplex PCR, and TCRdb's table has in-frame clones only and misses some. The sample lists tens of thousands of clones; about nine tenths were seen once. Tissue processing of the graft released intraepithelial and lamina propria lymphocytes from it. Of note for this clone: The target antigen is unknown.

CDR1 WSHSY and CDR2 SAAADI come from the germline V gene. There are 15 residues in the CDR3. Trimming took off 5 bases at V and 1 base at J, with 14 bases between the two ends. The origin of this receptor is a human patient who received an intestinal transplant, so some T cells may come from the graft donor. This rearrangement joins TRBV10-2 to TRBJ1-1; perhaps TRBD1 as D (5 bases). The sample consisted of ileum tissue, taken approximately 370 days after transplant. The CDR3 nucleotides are TGCGCCAGCAGTCAGGATTCAGGGAGGAACACTGAAGCTTTCTTT. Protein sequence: CASSQDSGRNTEAFF.